This T cell receptor beta chain came from a study of CD8 T cells in ankylosing spondylitis. Whole-study results and caveats: Blood from ankylosing spondylitis patients appeared to carry a characteristic roughly eight-variant TCR beta motif. Earlier work had already found some motif variants in reactive arthritis synovial fluid and blood.

Many counts were recorded for this clonotype. Its specificity is unknown. TCRdb analysed the 5' RACE reads with MiXCR anew, one entry per CDR3 protein. The sample comprises 200,000 to 250,000 distinct CDR3 sequences, 18% of which are singletons, and approximately 40% rests with the top ten. The ends were cut back, 1 base at V and 10 bases at J, with 5 bases in the middle. The CDR3 contains 11 residues. The sequence was obtained from a male donor with ankylosing spondylitis. V usage is TRBV12-3 or TRBV12-4 and J usage is TRBJ2-1; D gene unclear. Sequencing was carried out using blood, either unsorted or a sorted T cell fraction (not recorded which). CDR3 bases: TGTGCCAGCAGTTTAGGAGCGGAGCAGTTCTTC. This codes for CASSLGAEQFF.